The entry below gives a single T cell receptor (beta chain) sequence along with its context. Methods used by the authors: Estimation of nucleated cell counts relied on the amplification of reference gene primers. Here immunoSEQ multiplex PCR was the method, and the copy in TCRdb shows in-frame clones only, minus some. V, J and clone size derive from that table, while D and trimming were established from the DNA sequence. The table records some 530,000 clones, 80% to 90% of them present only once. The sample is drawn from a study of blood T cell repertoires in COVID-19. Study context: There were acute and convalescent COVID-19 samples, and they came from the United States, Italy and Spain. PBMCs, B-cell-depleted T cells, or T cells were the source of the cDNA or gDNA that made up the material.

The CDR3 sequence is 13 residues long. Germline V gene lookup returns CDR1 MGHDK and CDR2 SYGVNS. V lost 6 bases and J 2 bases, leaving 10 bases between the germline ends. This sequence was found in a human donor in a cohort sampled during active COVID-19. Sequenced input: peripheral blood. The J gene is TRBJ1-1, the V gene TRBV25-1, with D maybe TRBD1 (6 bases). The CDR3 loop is CASREDRNTEAFF. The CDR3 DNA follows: TGTGCCAGCAGAGAGGACAGAAACACTGAAGCTTTCTTT.